This is a list of T cell receptor beta chains from one sample in a study of CD8+CD57+ T cells in acquired aplastic anemia. TCRdb ran MiXCR on the reads and lists one entry per CDR3 protein. This table has about 58,000 distinct CDR3 sequences, roughly three fifths appearing once. Sequenced material: sorted CD4+, CD8+, or CD8+CD57+ T cells (not recorded which) from PBMCs. The receptors here all came from a human donor with aplastic anemia. Each CDR3 is given with its conserved first and last residue. The order of the fields is clone size, D gene, J gene, V gene, CDR3 protein, CDR3 DNA. D genes are given only for firm matches. Rows may omit the clone size; those that give it use once, few, many or a size class.

>.|.|TRBJ1-5|TRBV20-1
CSARGQSNQPQHF
TGCAGTGCTAGGGGGCAAAGCAATCAGCCCCAGCATTTT
>.|TRBD2|TRBJ2-1|TRBV10-3
CATVRDYGNEQFF
TGTGCCACCGTCCGGGACTACGGCAATGAGCAGTTCTTC
>.|.|TRBJ1-4|TRBV20-1
CSARDPTGTNEKLFF
TGCAGTGCTAGAGATCCTACAGGAACTAATGAAAAACTGTTTTTT
>.|.|TRBJ1-2|TRBV29-1
CSVVDSYGYTF
TGCAGCGTCGTGGACAGCTATGGCTACACCTTC
>.|.|TRBJ1-1|TRBV7-2
CASSQEGLRTEAFF
TGTGCCAGCAGCCAAGAAGGGTTACGGACTGAAGCTTTCTTT
>few|TRBD1|TRBJ1-6|TRBV2
CASGDRNSPLHF
TGTGCCAGCGGGGACAGAAATTCACCCCTCCACTTT
>.|.|TRBJ2-1|TRBV29-1
CSVGPYNEQFF
TGCAGCGTTGGCCCGTACAATGAGCAGTTCTTC
>many|TRBD1|TRBJ1-5|TRBV27
CASSPGQGYQPQHF
TGTGCCAGCAGTCCCGGACAGGGATATCAGCCCCAGCATTTT
>.|.|TRBJ2-5|TRBV5-6
CASSRERERVRSHF
TGTGCCAGCAGCCGAGAACGGGAGCGCGTTAGATCCCACTTC
>many|.|TRBJ1-1|TRBV20-1
CSASSWGRKNTEAFF
TGCAGTGCCAGTAGTTGGGGACGCAAGAACACTGAAGCTTTCTTT
>.|.|TRBJ1-1|TRBV7-9
CASSSEGSPEAFF
TGTGCCAGCAGCTCGGAAGGCAGCCCTGAAGCTTTCTTT
>.|.|TRBJ2-1|TRBV7-8
CASSYLTGGSYNEQFF
TGTGCCAGCAGTTACTTGACTGGGGGCTCCTACAATGAGCAGTTCTTC
>.|TRBD1|TRBJ1-6|TRBV10-3
CAISEYPVRTGVSPLHF
TGTGCCATCAGTGAGTACCCGGTCCGGACAGGGGTTTCACCCCTCCACTTT
>.|TRBD1|TRBJ1-2|TRBV2
CASSPQGGYYGYTF
TGTGCCAGCAGCCCACAGGGGGGATACTATGGCTACACCTTC
>.|TRBD1|TRBJ1-1|TRBV13
CASSSGQGAPNTEAFF
TGTGCCAGCAGCTCGGGACAGGGGGCACCGAACACTGAAGCTTTCTTT
>.|.|TRBJ1-2|TRBV5-6
CASSLLSRRGGYTF
TGTGCCAGCAGCTTGTTAAGCAGGAGGGGTGGCTACACCTTC
>many|.|TRBJ2-2|TRBV6-5
CASSYSPTVTGELFF
TGTGCCAGCAGTTACTCGCCGACAGTTACCGGGGAGCTGTTTTTT
>.|.|TRBJ2-7|TRBV20-1
CSASNPESSYEQYF
TGCAGTGCCTCTAACCCAGAGAGCTCCTACGAGCAGTACTTC
>few|TRBD1|TRBJ2-3|TRBV12-5
CASRTGSTDTQYF
TGTGCTAGTAGGACAGGGAGCACAGATACGCAGTATTTT
>many|.|TRBJ1-1|TRBV14
CASSQVQGSNTEAFF
TGTGCCAGCAGCCAAGTACAGGGTTCGAACACTGAAGCTTTCTTT
>.|.|TRBJ2-7|TRBV19
CASTVTWSTIYEQYF
TGTGCCAGTACCGTAACATGGTCGACCATTTACGAGCAGTACTTC
>many|TRBD1|TRBJ1-1|TRBV19
CASVDRVLNTEAFF
TGTGCCAGTGTCGACAGGGTTTTGAACACTGAAGCTTTCTTT
>few|.|TRBJ2-2|TRBV7-2
CASSFHGSGELFF
TGTGCCAGCAGCTTTCACGGATCCGGGGAGCTGTTTTTT
>.|.|TRBJ2-7|TRBV7-6
CASSQEWATYEQYF
TGCGCCAGCAGCCAAGAGTGGGCCACCTACGAGCAGTACTTC
>many|TRBD1|TRBJ2-7|TRBV5-1
CASSLDRGYEQYF
TGCGCCAGCAGCCTAGACAGGGGCTACGAGCAGTACTTC
>.|.|TRBJ2-1|TRBV7-9
CASSLAALEQFF
TGTGCCAGCAGCTTAGCGGCACTAGAGCAGTTCTTC
>few|.|TRBJ2-3|TRBV19
CASSIADTQYF
TGTGCCAGTAGTATCGCAGATACGCAGTATTTT
>.|TRBD2|TRBJ2-1|TRBV2
CASSESGLGGGDNEQFF
TGTGCCAGCAGTGAAAGTGGTTTAGGCGGGGGGGACAATGAGCAGTTCTTC
>many|TRBD1|TRBJ1-6|TRBV4-2
CASSQDLQGESSYNSPLHF
TGTGCCAGCAGCCAAGATCTGCAGGGGGAGAGCTCCTATAATTCACCCCTCCACTTT
>.|.|TRBJ2-2|TRBV29-1
CSVDRGTGELFF
TGCAGCGTTGACAGGGGAACCGGGGAGCTGTTTTTT
>few|TRBD1|TRBJ1-2|TRBV24-1
CATSVQGNDGYTF
TGTGCCACCAGTGTACAGGGGAATGATGGCTACACCTTC
>.|.|TRBJ2-7|TRBV20-1
CSARTGRNSYEQYF
TGCAGTGCTAGAACAGGGAGGAACTCCTACGAGCAGTACTTC
>.|.|TRBJ2-7|TRBV5-4
CASSRGRAYEQYF
TGTGCCAGCAGCCGCGGCAGGGCCTACGAGCAGTACTTC
>many|TRBD2|TRBJ2-1|TRBV4-2
CASTGAGAVTYNEQFF
TGTGCCAGCACCGGAGCGGGGGCGGTGACCTACAATGAGCAGTTCTTC
>many|.|TRBJ1-5|TRBV12-3/TRBV12-4
CASSPLGDQYQHF
TGTGCCAGCAGTCCGCTGGGGGATCAATACCAGCATTTT
>many|TRBD1|TRBJ1-2|TRBV9
CASSPPTGGASKYGYTF
TGTGCCAGCAGCCCTCCAACAGGGGGCGCTTCGAAATATGGCTACACCTTC
>few|.|TRBJ1-1|TRBV29-1
CSAPIQGREAFF
TGCAGCGCGCCAATACAGGGCAGGGAAGCTTTCTTT
>many|.|TRBJ1-1|TRBV6-5
CASSQREGEEKTEAFF
TGTGCCAGCAGTCAGCGGGAGGGTGAGGAAAAGACTGAAGCTTTCTTT
>.|TRBD1|TRBJ1-6|TRBV19
CASSSNPGQGSPLHF
TGTGCCAGTAGCTCTAATCCGGGACAGGGCTCACCCCTCCACTTT
>.|.|TRBJ1-1|TRBV2
CASSGYGTVLNTEAFF
TGTGCCAGCAGTGGATACGGTACAGTTCTGAACACTGAAGCCTTCTTT
>many|.|TRBJ1-1|TRBV28
CASTTPDSWADTEAFF
TGTGCCAGCACTACACCGGACTCCTGGGCGGACACTGAAGCTTTCTTT
>medium-sized|.|TRBJ2-1|TRBV20-1
CSASIDNEQFF
TGCAGTGCTAGCATAGACAATGAGCAGTTCTTC
>few|.|TRBJ1-1|TRBV7-8
CASSETVFTEAFF
TGTGCCAGCAGCGAGACGGTTTTCACTGAAGCTTTCTTT
>.|.|TRBJ1-2|TRBV24-1
CASPPRDYGYTF
TGTGCCTCCCCGCCCCGTGATTATGGCTACACCTTC
>.|.|TRBJ1-5|TRBV19
CASSISVHSNQPQHF
TGTGCCAGTAGTATATCTGTCCATAGCAATCAGCCCCAGCATTTT
>.|TRBD1|TRBJ1-1|TRBV7-2
CASSLLGQVDTEAFF
TGTGCCAGCAGCTTACTCGGACAGGTTGACACTGAAGCTTTCTTT
>many|.|TRBJ2-7|TRBV5-1
CASSLTTATTYEQYF
TGCGCCAGCAGCTTAACAACAGCAACTACCTACGAGCAGTACTTC
>.|.|TRBJ2-7|TRBV15
CATSGRGDPYEQYF
TGTGCCACCAGCGGGAGGGGGGATCCCTACGAGCAGTACTTC
>few|TRBD1|TRBJ1-1|TRBV18
CASSPQNRGLADTEAFF
TGTGCCAGCTCACCACAGAACAGGGGGCTGGCGGACACTGAAGCTTTCTTT
>.|.|TRBJ1-1|TRBV20-1
CSARDGTPSHTEAFF
TGCAGTGCTAGAGACGGGACACCTTCCCACACTGAAGCTTTCTTT
>many|.|TRBJ1-1|TRBV12-5
CASGLSRNTEAFF
TGTGCTAGTGGTTTGAGTCGGAACACTGAAGCTTTCTTT